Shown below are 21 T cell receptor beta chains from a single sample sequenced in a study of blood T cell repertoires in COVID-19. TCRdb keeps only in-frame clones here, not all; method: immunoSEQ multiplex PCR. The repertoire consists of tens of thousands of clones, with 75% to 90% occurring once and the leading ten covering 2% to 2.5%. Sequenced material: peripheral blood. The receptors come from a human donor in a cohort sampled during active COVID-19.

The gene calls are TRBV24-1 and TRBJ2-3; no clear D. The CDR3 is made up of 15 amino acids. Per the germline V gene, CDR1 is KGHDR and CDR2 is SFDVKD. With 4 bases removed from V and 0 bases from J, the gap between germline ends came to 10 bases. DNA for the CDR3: TGTGCCACCAGTGACGAGTATTCTAGCACAGATACGCAGTATTTT. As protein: CATSDEYSSTDTQYF.

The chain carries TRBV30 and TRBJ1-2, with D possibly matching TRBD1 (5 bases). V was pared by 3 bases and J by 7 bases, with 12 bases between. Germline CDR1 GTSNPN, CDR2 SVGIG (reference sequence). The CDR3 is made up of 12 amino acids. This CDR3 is CAWSAGPFGYTF. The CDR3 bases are TGTGCCTGGAGCGCGGGACCATTTGGCTACACCTTC.

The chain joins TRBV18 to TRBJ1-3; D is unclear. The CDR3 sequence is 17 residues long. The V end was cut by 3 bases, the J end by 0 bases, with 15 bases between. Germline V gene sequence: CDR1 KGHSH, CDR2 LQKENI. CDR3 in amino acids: CASSPREGSYSGNTIYF. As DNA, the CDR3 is TGTGCCAGCTCACCCCGGGAGGGTAGTTACTCTGGAAACACCATATATTTT. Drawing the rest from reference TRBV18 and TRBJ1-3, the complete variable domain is NAGVMQNPRHLVRRRGQEARLRCSPMKGHSHVYWYRQLPEEGLKFMVYLQKENIIDESGMPKERFSAEFPKEGPSILRIQQVVRGDSAAYFCASSPREGSYSGNTIYFGEGSWLTVV.

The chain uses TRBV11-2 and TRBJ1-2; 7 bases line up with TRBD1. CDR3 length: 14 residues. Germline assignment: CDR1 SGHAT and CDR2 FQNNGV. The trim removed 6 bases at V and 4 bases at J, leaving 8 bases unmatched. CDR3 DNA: TGTGCCAGCAGGCAGCCGGGACAGAGCTATGGCTACACCTTC. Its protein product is CASRQPGQSYGYTF.

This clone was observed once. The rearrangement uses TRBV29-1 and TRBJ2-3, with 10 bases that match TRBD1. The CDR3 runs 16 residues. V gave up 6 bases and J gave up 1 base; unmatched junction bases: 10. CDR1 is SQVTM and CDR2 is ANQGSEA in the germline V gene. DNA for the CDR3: TGCAGCGTCGGGACAGGGGCCCCCCAGGGCACAGATACGCAGTATTTT. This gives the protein CSVGTGAPQGTDTQYF.

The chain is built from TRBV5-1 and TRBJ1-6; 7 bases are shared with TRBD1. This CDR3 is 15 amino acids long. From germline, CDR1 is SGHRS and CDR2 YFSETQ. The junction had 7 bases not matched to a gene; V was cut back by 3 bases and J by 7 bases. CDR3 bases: TGCGCCAGCAGCTCCTACGGGACAGTCAATTCACCCCTCCACTTT. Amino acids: CASSSYGTVNSPLHF.

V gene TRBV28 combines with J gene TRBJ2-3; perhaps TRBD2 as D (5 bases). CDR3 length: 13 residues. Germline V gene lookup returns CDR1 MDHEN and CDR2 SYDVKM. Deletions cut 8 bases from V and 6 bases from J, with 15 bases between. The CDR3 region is CASAGGLMDTQYF. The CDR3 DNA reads TGTGCCAGCGCCGGCGGACTCATGGATACGCAGTATTTT.

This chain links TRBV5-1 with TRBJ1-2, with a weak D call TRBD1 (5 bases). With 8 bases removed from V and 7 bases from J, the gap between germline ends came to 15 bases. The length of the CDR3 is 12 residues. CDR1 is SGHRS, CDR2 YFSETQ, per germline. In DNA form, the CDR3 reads TGCGCCAGTGGGGAACAGGACCCTGGCTACACCTTC. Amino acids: CASGEQDPGYTF. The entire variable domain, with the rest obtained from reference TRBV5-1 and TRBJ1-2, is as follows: KAGVTQTPRYLIKTRGQQVTLSCSPISGHRSVSWYQQTPGQGLQFLFEYFSETQRNKGNFPGRFSGRQFSNSRSEMNVSTLELGDSALYLCASGEQDPGYTFGSGTRLTVV.

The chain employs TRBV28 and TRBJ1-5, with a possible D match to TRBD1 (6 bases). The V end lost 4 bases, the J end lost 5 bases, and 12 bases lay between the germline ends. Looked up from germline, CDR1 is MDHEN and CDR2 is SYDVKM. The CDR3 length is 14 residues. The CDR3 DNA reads TGTGCCAGCAGTTCCATCGAGGGGGATCAGCCCCAGCATTTT. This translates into CASSSIEGDQPQHF. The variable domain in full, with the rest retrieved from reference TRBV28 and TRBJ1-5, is DVKVTQSSRYLVKRTGEKVFLECVQDMDHENMFWYRQDPGLGLRLIYFSYDVKMKEKGDIPEGYSVSREKKERFSLILESASTNQTSMYLCASSSIEGDQPQHFGDGTRLSIL.

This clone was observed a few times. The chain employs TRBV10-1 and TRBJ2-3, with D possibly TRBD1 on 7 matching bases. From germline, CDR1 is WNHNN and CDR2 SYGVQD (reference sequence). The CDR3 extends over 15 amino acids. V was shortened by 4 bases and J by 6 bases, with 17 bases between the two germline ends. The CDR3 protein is CASSARQGGADTQYF. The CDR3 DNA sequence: TGCGCCAGCAGTGCCCGACAGGGCGGGGCCGATACGCAGTATTTT.

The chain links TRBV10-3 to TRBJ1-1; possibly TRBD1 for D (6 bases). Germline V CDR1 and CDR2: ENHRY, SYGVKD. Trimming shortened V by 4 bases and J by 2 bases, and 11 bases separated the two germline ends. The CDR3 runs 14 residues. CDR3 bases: TGTGCCATCAGTGGGACACAGGGTAACACTGAAGCTTTCTTT. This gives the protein CAISGTQGNTEAFF.

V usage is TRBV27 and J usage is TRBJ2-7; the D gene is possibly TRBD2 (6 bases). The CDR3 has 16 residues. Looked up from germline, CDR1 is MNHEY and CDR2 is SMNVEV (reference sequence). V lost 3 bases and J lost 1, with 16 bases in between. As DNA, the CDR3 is TGTGCCAGCAGTTTGTACAGTACCCGGGGGTCCTACGAGCAGTACTTC. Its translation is CASSLYSTRGSYEQYF.

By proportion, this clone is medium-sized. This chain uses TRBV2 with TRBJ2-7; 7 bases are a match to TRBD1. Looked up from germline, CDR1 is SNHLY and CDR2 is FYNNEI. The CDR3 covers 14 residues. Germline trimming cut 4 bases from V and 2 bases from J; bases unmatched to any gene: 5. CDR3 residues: CASSVLGQPYEQYF. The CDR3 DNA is TGTGCCAGCAGTGTACTGGGACAGCCCTACGAGCAGTACTTC.

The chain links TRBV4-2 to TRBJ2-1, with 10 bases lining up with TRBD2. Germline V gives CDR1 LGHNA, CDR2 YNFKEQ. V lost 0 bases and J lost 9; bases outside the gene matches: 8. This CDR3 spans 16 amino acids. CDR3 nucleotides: TGTGCCAGCAGCCAAGAAATGGTAGCGGGAGGTATTGAGCAGTTCTTC. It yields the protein CASSQEMVAGGIEQFF.

CDR3 DNA: TGTGCCAGCAGCCAAGGCGGGACAGGGGACCCCTACGAGCAGTACTTC. Encoded protein: CASSQGGTGDPYEQYF. The rearrangement joins TRBV4-2 to TRBJ2-7; 10 bases fit TRBD1. The length of the CDR3 is 16 residues. Germline values: CDR1 LGHNA, CDR2 YNFKEQ. With 1 base clipped from V and 2 bases from J, the junction kept 5 bases outside the gene matches.

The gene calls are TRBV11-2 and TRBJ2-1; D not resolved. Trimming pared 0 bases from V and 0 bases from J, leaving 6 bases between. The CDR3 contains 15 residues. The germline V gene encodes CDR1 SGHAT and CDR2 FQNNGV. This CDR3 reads CASSLEAPSYNEQFF. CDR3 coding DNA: TGTGCCAGCAGCTTAGAGGCACCCTCCTACAATGAGCAGTTCTTC. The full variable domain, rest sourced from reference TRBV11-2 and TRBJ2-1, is EAGVAQSPRYKIIEKRQSVAFWCNPISGHATLYWYQQILGQGPKLLIQFQNNGVVDDSQLPKDRFSAERLKGVDSTLKIQPAKLEDSAVYLCASSLEAPSYNEQFFGPGTRLTVL.

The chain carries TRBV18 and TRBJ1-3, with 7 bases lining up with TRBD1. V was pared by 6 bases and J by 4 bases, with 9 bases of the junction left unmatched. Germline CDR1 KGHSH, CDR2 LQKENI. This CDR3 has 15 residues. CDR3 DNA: TGTGCCAGCTCGCCGCCGGGACAGAACGGAAACACCATATATTTT. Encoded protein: CASSPPGQNGNTIYF.

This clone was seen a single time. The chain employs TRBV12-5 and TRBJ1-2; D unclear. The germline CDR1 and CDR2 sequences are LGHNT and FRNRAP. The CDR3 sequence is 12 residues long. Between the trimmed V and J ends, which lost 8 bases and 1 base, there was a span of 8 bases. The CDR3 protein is CASMRVNYGYTF. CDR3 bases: TGTGCTAGTATGAGGGTTAACTATGGCTACACCTTC. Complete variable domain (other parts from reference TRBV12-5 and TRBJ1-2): DARVTQTPRHKVTEMGQEVTMRCQPILGHNTVFWYRQTMMQGLELLAYFRNRAPLDDSGMPKDRFSAEMPDATLATLKIQPSEPRDSAVYFCASMRVNYGYTFGSGTRLTVV.

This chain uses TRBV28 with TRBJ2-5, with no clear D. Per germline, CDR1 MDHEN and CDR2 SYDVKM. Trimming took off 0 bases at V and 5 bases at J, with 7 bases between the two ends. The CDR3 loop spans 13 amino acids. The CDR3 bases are TGTGCCAGCAGTTTATGGAGTCGGGAGACCCAGTACTTC. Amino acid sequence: CASSLWSRETQYF.

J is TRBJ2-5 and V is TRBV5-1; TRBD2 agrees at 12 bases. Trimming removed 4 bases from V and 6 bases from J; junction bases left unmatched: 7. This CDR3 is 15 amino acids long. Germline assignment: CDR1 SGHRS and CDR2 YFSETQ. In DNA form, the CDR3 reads TGCGCCAGCAGCCCTAGCGGGGGGGGGCAGAAGACCCAGTACTTC. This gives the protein CASSPSGGGQKTQYF.

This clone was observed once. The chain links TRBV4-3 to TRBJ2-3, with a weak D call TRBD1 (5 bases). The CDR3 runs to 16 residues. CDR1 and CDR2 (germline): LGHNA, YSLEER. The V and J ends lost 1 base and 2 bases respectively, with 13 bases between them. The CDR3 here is CASSQAAQADTDTQYF. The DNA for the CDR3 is TGCGCCAGCAGCCAAGCAGCACAGGCCGACACAGATACGCAGTATTTT.